A selection of T cell receptor beta chains follows, all from one sample in a study of shared clonotypes between healthy human individuals. Sequencing used immunoSEQ multiplex PCR; TCRdb keeps in-frame clones, though not all of them. The sample has around 2.5 million clones, 93% seen once. The source material was naive CD4+ T cells from PBMCs. The source of these receptors is a man younger than 30 in good health. Some clones in this sample may be carry-over from other donors' samples. The CDR3 runs from the conserved cysteine through the conserved F or W. Fields, in order: D gene, V gene, J gene, clone size, CDR3 protein, CDR3 DNA. A D gene is named only where the DNA matches it firmly. Rows may omit the clone size; those that give it use once, few, many or a size class.

>TRBD2|TRBV7-2|TRBJ2-7|.
CASSFGTSGTYEQYF
TGTGCCAGCAGCTTCGGGACTAGCGGAACCTACGAGCAGTACTTC
>.|TRBV27|TRBJ1-1|.
CASSLSLDTEAFF
TGTGCCAGCAGTTTATCGTTAGACACTGAAGCTTTCTTT
>.|TRBV11-2|TRBJ1-3|.
CASSSGALSHF
TGTGCCAGCAGCTCAGGGGCCCTCTCGCATTTT
>.|TRBV5-1|TRBJ2-1|.
CASSLMRGGKKPRSSYNEQFF
TGCGCCAGCAGCTTGATGAGGGGTGGGAAAAAACCGAGAAGCTCCTACAATGAGCAGTTCTTC
>.|TRBV28|TRBJ2-7|.
CASIASGHKGSYEQYF
TGTGCCAGCATCGCCAGCGGACATAAAGGCTCCTACGAGCAGTACTTC
>TRBD2|TRBV5-1|TRBJ2-7|.
CASSLSGSPYEQYF
TGCGCCAGCAGCTTAAGCGGGAGCCCCTACGAGCAGTACTTC
>TRBD2|TRBV9|TRBJ2-7|.
CASSARLAGADEQYF
TGTGCCAGCAGCGCCCGACTAGCGGGAGCAGACGAGCAGTACTTC
>TRBD2|TRBV28|TRBJ2-1|.
CASSPRGGSYNEQFF
TGTGCCAGCAGTCCCCGGGGGGGGAGCTACAATGAGCAGTTCTTC
>.|TRBV11-2|TRBJ1-2|.
CASSLGAGRIIDGYTF
TGTGCCAGCAGCCTAGGGGCGGGACGGATAATCGATGGCTACACCTTC
>.|TRBV2|TRBJ2-2|.
CASSGGWGFAGELFF
TGTGCCAGCAGTGGGGGATGGGGGTTCGCCGGGGAGCTGTTTTTT
>TRBD1|TRBV5-1|TRBJ2-1|.
CASSFSTPGTGIGQFF
TGCGCCAGCAGCTTTTCGACCCCCGGGACAGGGATTGGGCAGTTCTTC
>.|TRBV28|TRBJ1-4|.
CASRPDGGNEKLFF
TGTGCCAGCAGGCCGGACGGGGGAAATGAAAAACTGTTTTTT
>TRBD1|TRBV19|TRBJ1-2|.
CASSGDMGQARGTF
TGTGCCAGTAGCGGGGATATGGGACAGGCGAGAGGGACCTTC
>TRBD1|TRBV28|TRBJ1-3|.
CATTQGAPSTIYF
TGTGCCACCACACAGGGGGCACCTAGCACCATATATTTT
>.|TRBV5-1|TRBJ1-2|.
CASSFTSRGHDYGYTF
TGCGCCAGCAGCTTTACGTCCCGGGGGCATGACTATGGCTACACCTTC
>.|TRBV6-5|TRBJ2-7|.
CASSYVQTGDYEQYF
TGTGCCAGCAGTTACGTCCAAACGGGAGACTACGAGCAGTACTTC
>.|TRBV6-5|TRBJ1-4|.
CASSSGVNEKLFF
TGTGCCAGCAGTTCAGGGGTTAATGAAAAACTGTTTTTT
>.|TRBV2|TRBJ1-1|.
CASSSLRGNTEAFF
TGTGCCAGCAGCTCCCTCCGGGGGAACACTGAAGCTTTCTTT
>TRBD1|TRBV14|TRBJ2-4|.
CASSLGRGQNIQYF
TGTGCCAGCAGCCTGGGCAGGGGGCAAAACATTCAGTACTTC
>TRBD1|TRBV20-1|TRBJ2-5|.
CSAARQGAGYF
TGCAGTGCTGCGCGACAGGGAGCAGGGTACTTC
>TRBD2|TRBV7-2|TRBJ2-5|.
CASSLVAGGGETQYF
TGTGCCAGCAGCTTAGTTGCGGGGGGCGGCGAGACCCAGTACTTC
>TRBD2|TRBV29-1|TRBJ2-7|.
CSVVTLTSGRQNSYEQYF
TGCAGCGTTGTAACCTTGACTAGCGGGAGACAAAACTCCTACGAGCAGTACTTC
>.|TRBV30|TRBJ1-5|.
CAWSSRQGQPQHF
TGTGCCTGGAGTTCCCGCCAAGGTCAGCCCCAGCATTTT
>.|TRBV5-1|TRBJ2-2|.
CASSLGARELFF
TGCGCCAGCAGCTTGGGCGCCCGGGAGCTGTTTTTT
>.|TRBV7-9|TRBJ2-7|.
CASSLDPGRPSSYEQYF
TGTGCCAGCAGCTTAGACCCTGGTAGGCCGAGCTCCTACGAGCAGTACTTC
>.|TRBV7-2|TRBJ2-3|.
CASSLAGMGTDTQYF
TGTGCCAGCAGCTTAGCAGGTATGGGCACAGATACGCAGTATTTT
>.|TRBV9|TRBJ2-2|.
CASSVGPGGTGELFF
TGTGCCAGCAGCGTAGGTCCAGGAGGAACCGGGGAGCTGTTTTTT
>.|TRBV2|TRBJ2-3|.
CASVPGVSTDTQYF
TGTGCCAGCGTACCGGGGGTCAGCACAGATACGCAGTATTTT
>TRBD1|TRBV5-4|TRBJ1-2|.
CASATQDRNNYGYTF
TGTGCCAGCGCGACCCAGGACAGGAATAACTATGGCTACACCTTC
>.|TRBV28|TRBJ1-4|once
CASTSGSGRYWTNEKLFF
TGTGCCAGCACTAGCGGATCAGGGAGATATTGGACTAATGAAAAACTGTTTTTT
>TRBD1|TRBV6-5|TRBJ2-7|.
CASRSPGQASYEQYF
TGTGCCAGCAGGAGTCCGGGACAGGCCTCCTACGAGCAGTACTTC
>TRBD2|TRBV28|TRBJ2-3|once
CASTSGSTDTQYF
TGTGCCAGCACTAGCGGGAGCACGGATACGCAGTATTTT
>.|TRBV27|TRBJ1-1|once
CASSLKGWNTEAFF
TGTGCCAGCAGTTTAAAGGGGTGGAACACTGAAGCTTTCTTT
>.|TRBV5-4|TRBJ1-1|.
CASSLGWQENTEAFF
TGTGCCAGCAGCTTGGGATGGCAGGAGAACACTGAAGCTTTCTTT
>.|TRBV7-9|TRBJ2-1|.
CASSLARSSYNEQFF
TGTGCCAGCAGCTTAGCTCGGAGCTCCTACAATGAGCAGTTCTTC